Listed here is a single T cell receptor (beta chain). These data originate in a study of early T cells in non-severe SARS-CoV-2 infection. Looking at the study overall: Chains were unpaired, as sequencing was done on bulk RNA from unsorted whole blood.

Researchers tagged individual cDNA molecules with unique molecular identifiers. MiXCR, run by TCRdb on the 5' RACE reads, gives a single entry per CDR3 protein. The sample has 75,000 to 90,000 distinct CDR3 sequences, about 10% seen once; the top ten hold roughly 8%. CDR3 size: 15 residues. V trimming: 6 bases; J trimming: 3 bases; junction bases outside the gene matches: 10. CDR1 and CDR2 from the germline V gene are MNHNS and SASEGT. The sequenced sample was whole blood, obtained at baseline. V is TRBV6-1 and J is TRBJ2-7; 8 bases line up with TRBD2. This clonotype originated in an adult who was a healthcare worker with PCR-confirmed SARS-CoV-2 infection or an uninfected control (not recorded which). CDR3: CASRTGTSGFYEQYF. The CDR3 DNA sequence: TGTGCCAGCAGGACCGGCACTAGCGGTTTCTACGAGCAGTACTTC.